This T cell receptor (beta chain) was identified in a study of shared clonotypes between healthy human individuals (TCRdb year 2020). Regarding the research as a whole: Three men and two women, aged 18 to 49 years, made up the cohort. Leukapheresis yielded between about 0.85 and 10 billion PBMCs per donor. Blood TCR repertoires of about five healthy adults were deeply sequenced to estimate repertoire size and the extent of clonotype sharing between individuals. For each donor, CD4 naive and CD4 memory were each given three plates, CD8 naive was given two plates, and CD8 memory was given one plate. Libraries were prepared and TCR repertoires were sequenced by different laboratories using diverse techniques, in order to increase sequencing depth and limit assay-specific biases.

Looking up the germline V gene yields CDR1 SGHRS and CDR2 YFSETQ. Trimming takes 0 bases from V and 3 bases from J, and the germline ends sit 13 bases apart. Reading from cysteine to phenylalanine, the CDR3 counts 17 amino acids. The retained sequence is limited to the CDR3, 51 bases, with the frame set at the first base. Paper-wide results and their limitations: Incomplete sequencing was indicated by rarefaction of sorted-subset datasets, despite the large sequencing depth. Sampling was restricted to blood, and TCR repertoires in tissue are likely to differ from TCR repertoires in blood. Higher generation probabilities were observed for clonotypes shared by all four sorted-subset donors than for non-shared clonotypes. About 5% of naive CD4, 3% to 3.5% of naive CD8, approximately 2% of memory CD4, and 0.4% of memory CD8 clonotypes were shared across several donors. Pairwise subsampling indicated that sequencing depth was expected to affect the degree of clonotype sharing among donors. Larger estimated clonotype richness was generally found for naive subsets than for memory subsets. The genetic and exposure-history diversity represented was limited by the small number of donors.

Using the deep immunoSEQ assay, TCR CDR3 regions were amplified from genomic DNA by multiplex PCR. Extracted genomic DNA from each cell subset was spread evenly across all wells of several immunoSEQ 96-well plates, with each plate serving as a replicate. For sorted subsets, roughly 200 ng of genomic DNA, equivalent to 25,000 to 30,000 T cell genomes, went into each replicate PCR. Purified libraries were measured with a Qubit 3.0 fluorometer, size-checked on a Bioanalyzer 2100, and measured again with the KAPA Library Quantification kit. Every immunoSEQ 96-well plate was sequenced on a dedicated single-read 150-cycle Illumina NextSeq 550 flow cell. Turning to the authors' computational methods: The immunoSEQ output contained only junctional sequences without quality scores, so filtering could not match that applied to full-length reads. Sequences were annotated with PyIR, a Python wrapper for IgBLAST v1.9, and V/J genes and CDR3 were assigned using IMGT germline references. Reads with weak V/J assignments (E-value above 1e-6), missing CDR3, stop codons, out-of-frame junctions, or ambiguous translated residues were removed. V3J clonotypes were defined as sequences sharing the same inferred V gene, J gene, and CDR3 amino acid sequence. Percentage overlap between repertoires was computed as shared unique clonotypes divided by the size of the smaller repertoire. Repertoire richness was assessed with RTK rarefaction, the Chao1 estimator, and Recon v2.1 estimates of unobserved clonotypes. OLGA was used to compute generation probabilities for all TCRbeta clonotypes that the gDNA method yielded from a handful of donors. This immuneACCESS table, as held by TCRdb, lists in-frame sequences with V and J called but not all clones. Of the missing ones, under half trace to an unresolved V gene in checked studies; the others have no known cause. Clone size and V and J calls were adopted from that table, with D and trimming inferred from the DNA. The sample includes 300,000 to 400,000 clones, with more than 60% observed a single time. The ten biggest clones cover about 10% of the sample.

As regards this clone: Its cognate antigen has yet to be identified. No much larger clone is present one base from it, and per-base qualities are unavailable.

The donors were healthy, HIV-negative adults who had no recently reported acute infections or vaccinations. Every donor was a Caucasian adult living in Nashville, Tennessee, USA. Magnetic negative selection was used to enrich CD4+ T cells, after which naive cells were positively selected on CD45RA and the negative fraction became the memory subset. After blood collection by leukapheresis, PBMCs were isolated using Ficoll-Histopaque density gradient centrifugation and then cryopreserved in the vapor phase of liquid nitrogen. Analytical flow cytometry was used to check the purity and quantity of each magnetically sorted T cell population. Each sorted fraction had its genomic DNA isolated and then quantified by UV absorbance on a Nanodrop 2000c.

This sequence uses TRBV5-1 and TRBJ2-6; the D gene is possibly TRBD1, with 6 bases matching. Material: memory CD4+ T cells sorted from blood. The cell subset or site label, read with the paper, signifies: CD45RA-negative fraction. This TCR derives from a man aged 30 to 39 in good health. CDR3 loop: CASSLDVGGSGANVLTF. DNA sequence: TGCGCCAGCAGCTTGGATGTAGGGGGTAGTGGGGCCAACGTCCTGACTTTC.